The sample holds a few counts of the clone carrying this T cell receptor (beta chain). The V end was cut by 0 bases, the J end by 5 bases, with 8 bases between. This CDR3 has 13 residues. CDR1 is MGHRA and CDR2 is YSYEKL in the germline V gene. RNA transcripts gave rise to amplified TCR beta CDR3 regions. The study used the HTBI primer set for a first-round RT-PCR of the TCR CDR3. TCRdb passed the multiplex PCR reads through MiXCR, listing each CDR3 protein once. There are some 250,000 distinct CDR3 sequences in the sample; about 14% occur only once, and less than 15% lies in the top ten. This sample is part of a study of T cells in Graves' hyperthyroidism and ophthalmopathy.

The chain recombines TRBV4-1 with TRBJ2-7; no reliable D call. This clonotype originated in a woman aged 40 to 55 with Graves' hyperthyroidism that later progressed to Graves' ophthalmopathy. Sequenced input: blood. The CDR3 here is CASSQEIRDEQYF. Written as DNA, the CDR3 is TGCGCCAGCAGCCAAGAGATAAGGGACGAGCAGTACTTC.